This T cell receptor (beta chain) is drawn from a study of Graves' ophthalmopathy and Graves' hyperthyroidism. The sequenced template was RNA, covering the TCR beta CDR3 region. First-round RT-PCR relied on HTBI primers, and a second-round multiplex PCR came next. In TCRdb, the multiplex PCR reads were re-called with MiXCR into one record per CDR3 protein. In the table there are some 170,000 distinct CDR3 sequences, under 45% of which are singletons. Study findings and constraints: Thyroid clonotypes that were expanded above 0.001 frequency mostly also appeared in blood.

Pregnant or lactating patients and those with other autoimmune diseases or uncontrolled infections were excluded. Isolation of PBMCs was performed using 10 ml of fresh peripheral blood. This CDR3 region has 8 residues. Germline assignment: CDR1 LNHDA and CDR2 SQIVND (reference sequence). Concerning this clonotype itself: What it binds is unknown. One end of the junction fails to match germline, which may point to a read error.

This TCR derives from a man aged 25-40 years with Graves' ophthalmopathy. The sequencing input was peripheral blood. This rearrangement joins TRBV19 to TRBJ2-5; no clear D gene. CDR3 nucleotides: TGTGCCAGTAGTTCCCACCCCTTC. Translation gives CASSSHPF.